These 17 T cell receptor beta chains were all obtained from the same sample, sequenced in a study of blood T cells in healthy people across ages. The second PCR ran roughly 7 to 12 cycles with a sample-barcoded 5' primer and J-beta primers. TCRdb processed the 5' RACE reads anew with MiXCR; each CDR3 protein has one entry. The sample includes roughly 730,000 distinct CDR3 sequences, roughly 50% of them seen just once. Sequences were obtained from blood. These TCRs come from a man aged 35-49 years in good health.

Concerning this clonotype: The junction shows a germline mismatch at one end, possibly a read error. This rearrangement joins TRBV29-1 to TRBJ2-7; D is possibly TRBD1 or TRBD2 (6 bases each). Germline V gene data show CDR1 as SQVTM and CDR2 as ANQGSEA. The CDR3 length is 16 residues. CDR3 loop: CCVVGGTTGTGDEQYF. The CDR3, as DNA: TGCTGCGTTGTAGGGGGTACCACAGGGACGGGGGACGAGCAGTACTTC.

The V and J genes are TRBV7-9 and TRBJ1-4; TRBD1 matches 9 bases. Trimming removed 8 bases from V and 7 bases from J; junction bases left unmatched: 8. Per the germline V gene, CDR1 is SEHNR and CDR2 is FQNEAQ (reference sequence). The CDR3 has 14 amino acids. The CDR3 bases are TGTGCCAGCTCTGGGGGACAGGGTGTTGAAAAACTGTTTTTT. Protein sequence: CASSGGQGVEKLFF.

In its sample, this clonotype was seen a few times. CDR3 residues: CASSQGGSSGANVLTF. CDR3 nucleotide sequence: TGTGCCAGCAGCCAAGGCGGCAGCTCTGGGGCCAACGTCCTGACTTTC. This rearrangement joins TRBV3-1 to TRBJ2-6; D not certain. The CDR3 extends over 16 amino acids. V lost 1 base to trimming and J lost 0 bases, with 7 bases between them. Germline CDR1 reads LGHDT; CDR2 reads YNNKEL (reference sequence).

The chain couples TRBV30 to TRBJ1-2; TRBD1 might be the D (5 bases). V was clipped by 4 bases and J by 3 bases, with 9 bases between them. Germline V gene sequence: CDR1 GTSNPN, CDR2 SVGIG (reference sequence). This CDR3 comprises 12 residues. DNA of the CDR3: TGTGCCTGGACCCAGGGCGACTATGGCTACACCTTC. Residues: CAWTQGDYGYTF.

This clonotype has only one observation. The rearrangement joins TRBV11-1 to TRBJ2-2; 13 nucleotides align to TRBD2. The V gene end was trimmed by 5 bases and the J gene end by 2 bases; junction bases not matched to a gene: 5. The CDR3 runs to 17 residues. Germline V gene lookup returns CDR1 SGHAT and CDR2 FQDESV (reference sequence). CDR3 residues: CASSRTSGGRNTGELFF. Written as DNA, the CDR3 is TGTGCCAGCAGCCGGACTAGCGGGGGCCGTAACACCGGGGAGCTGTTTTTT.

V and J are TRBV7-2 and TRBJ2-5, with 10 positions matching TRBD2. Near its end, the DNA agrees better with TRBJ2-1, so the J call may be wrong. Germline assignment: CDR1 SGHTA and CDR2 FQGNSA. The CDR3 is made up of 17 amino acids. As DNA, the CDR3 is TGTGCCAGCAGCTTAGAGTTCCTAGCGGGGGAATTGGAGACCCAGTTCTTC. Protein: CASSLEFLAGELETQFF.

This chain connects TRBV4-1 to TRBJ2-7; 8 nucleotides match TRBD1. J was trimmed by 4 bases and V by 1 base; bases with no gene match: 6. The germline V gene has CDR1 MGHRA and CDR2 YSYEKL. CDR3 length: 15 residues. DNA for the CDR3: TGCGCCAGCAGCCAAGGGGGGACAGGTTTATACGAGCAGTACTTC. Protein product: CASSQGGTGLYEQYF.

V usage is TRBV13 and J usage is TRBJ2-7, with unresolved D. This CDR3 is built from 14 residues. Germline CDR1 and CDR2: PRHDT and FYEKMQ (reference sequence). Trimming removed 5 bases from V and 0 bases from J, with 11 bases in between. CDR3 in amino acids: CASSHAESSYEQYF. In nucleotides, the CDR3 is TGTGCCAGCAGCCACGCCGAGAGCTCCTACGAGCAGTACTTC.

V gene TRBV19 combines with J gene TRBJ2-5, with D tentatively TRBD2 (5 bases). With 4 bases removed from V and 11 bases from J, the gap between germline ends came to 26 bases. The CDR3 sequence is 16 residues long. Per the germline V gene, CDR1 is LNHDA and CDR2 is SQIVND (reference sequence). For the CDR3, the DNA is TGTGCCAGTAGTACCGGGCTAGCACCGTCTCACAATGAGCAGTACTTC. This codes for CASSTGLAPSHNEQYF.

This clonotype was seen a handful of times. The V gene is TRBV11-3, the J gene TRBJ2-3; no firm D call. The germline gives CDR1 SGHNT, CDR2 YENEEA. Trimming left V 1 base short and J 4 bases short, with 12 bases between. The CDR3 is 15 residues long. The CDR3 sequence: CASSLGADEADTQYF. Here the CDR3 DNA reads TGTGCCAGCAGCTTAGGGGCAGACGAGGCAGATACGCAGTATTTT.

The chain couples TRBV5-6 to TRBJ2-3; TRBD2 aligns across 10 bases. The germline V gene has CDR1 SGHDT and CDR2 YYEEEE. The CDR3 sequence is 15 residues long. After removal of 2 bases from V and 10 bases from J, the junction contained 10 bases not matched to a gene. CDR3 amino acids: CASSFYGSGGSAQYF. For the CDR3, the DNA is TGTGCCAGCAGCTTTTATGGTAGCGGGGGGTCGGCGCAGTATTTT.

In DNA form, the CDR3 reads TGCGCCAGCAGAGCTACAGGGGTAGGAGAGACCCAGTACTTC. Protein product: CASRATGVGETQYF. The V gene is TRBV5-1, the J gene TRBJ2-7, with 7 bases matching TRBD1. The J call is in doubt because the DNA end fits TRBJ2-5 better. The CDR3 has 14 residues. CDR1 and CDR2 (germline): SGHRS, YFSETQ.

V usage is TRBV28 and J usage is TRBJ2-5; either TRBD1 or TRBD2 may supply D (5 bases each). The J call may be wrong; the DNA end is better matched by TRBJ2-7. The CDR3 sequence is 15 residues long. Germline lookup yields CDR1 MDHEN and CDR2 SYDVKM. The CDR3 sequence is CASSSSVGTFYEQYF. The CDR3 DNA reads TGTGCCAGCAGTTCCTCGGTAGGGACCTTTTACGAGCAGTACTTC.

This clonotype was counted once. Here the CDR3 omits its conserved ending phenylalanine or tryptophan, so a read error is the likely source. The chain has TRBV15 and TRBJ1-2; D remains ambiguous. Between the trimmed V and J ends, which lost 5 bases and 5 bases, there was a span of 21 bases. Germline V CDR1 and CDR2: LNHNV, YYDKDF (reference sequence). The CDR3 extends over 16 amino acids. CDR3 region: CATSGSRGEDWYGYTS. CDR3 nucleotides: TGTGCCACCAGCGGATCGAGAGGAGAGGACTGGTATGGCTACACCTCC.

CDR3 DNA sequence: TGCGCCAGCAGTTACCGGCAGGGTGGTAACGAGCAGTACTTC. Its translation: CASSYRQGGNEQYF. The chain recombines TRBV5-1 with TRBJ2-4; tentative D call: TRBD1 (5 bases). The assigned J gene may be wrong: the sequence end matches TRBJ2-7 better. CDR3 size: 14 residues. CDR1 SGHRS and CDR2 YFSETQ come from the germline V gene.

As concerns this clonotype: This may be a read error, as it is one base from a much larger clone. CDR3: CASSQGFRAGGGYTF. The DNA for the CDR3 is TGCGCCAGCAGCCAAGGCTTCAGGGCCGGTGGTGGCTACACCTTC. The chain couples TRBV4-1 to TRBJ1-2, with D possibly matching TRBD1 (5 bases). The V end was cut by 1 base, the J end by 7 bases, with 16 bases between. Germline CDR1 MGHRA, CDR2 YSYEKL. The CDR3 is made up of 15 amino acids.

The chain is built from TRBV20-1 and TRBJ2-5; 9 bases agree with TRBD1. The J call is uncertain, as TRBJ2-7 better fits the DNA end. The CDR3 is made up of 15 amino acids. In germline, CDR1 is DFQATT, CDR2 SNEGSKA (reference sequence). For the CDR3, the DNA is TGCAGTGCTAGAGGTTTCGGGGGACAGGGCCACGAGCAGTACTTC. This gives the protein CSARGFGGQGHEQYF.